The 8 T cell receptor beta chains below come from one sample, sequenced in a study of cytomegalovirus exposure and HLA in healthy donors. 60 Vbeta and 13 Jbeta primers were used in PCR. Sequencing was performed with immunoSEQ multiplex PCR; in TCRdb, only in-frame clones are kept and a portion is missing. This table holds around 150,000 clones, 61% found once. Source material: PBMCs. The receptors here all came from a male donor in good health and CMV-seronegative.

The table lists this clone with a count of one. The chain is built from TRBV19 and TRBJ2-3; tentative D call: TRBD2 (6 bases). Germline CDR1 reads LNHDA; CDR2 reads SQIVND (reference sequence). The CDR3 has 13 amino acids. V was clipped by 6 bases and J by 5 bases, with 12 bases between them. CDR3 sequence reads: CASSTRGGDTQYF. In DNA, the CDR3 is TGTGCCAGTAGCACCCGGGGAGGAGATACGCAGTATTTT.

The chain employs TRBV27 and TRBJ1-1; TRBD1 matches at 10 bases. V was clipped by 6 bases and J by 3 bases; unmatched bases: 7. Germline V gene lookup returns CDR1 MNHEY and CDR2 SMNVEV (reference sequence). The CDR3 runs to 15 residues. The CDR3 nucleotides are TGTGCCAGCAGAGCCCGGGACAGGGGTGACACTGAAGCTTTCTTT. It codes for CASRARDRGDTEAFF.

The chain joins TRBV5-1 to TRBJ2-5; tentatively, D is TRBD1 (5 bases). The CDR3 has 12 amino acids. The V gene's germline CDR1 is SGHRS and CDR2 YFSETQ. Trimming pared 2 bases from V and 5 bases from J, leaving 7 bases between. CDR3 protein: CASSLSGETQYF. The DNA of the CDR3 is TGCGCCAGCAGCTTATCAGGGGAGACCCAGTACTTC.

The chain employs TRBV6-5 and TRBJ2-5; D might be TRBD1 (5 bases). The J call may be in error: the DNA end matches TRBJ2-7 better. The CDR3 extends over 12 amino acids. In germline, CDR1 is MNHEY, CDR2 SVGAGI. CDR3 nucleotides: TGTGCCAGCAGCCCAAGGGGTTACGAGCAGTACTTC. Translated, it gives CASSPRGYEQYF.

The genes are TRBV5-4 and TRBJ2-3; 9 nucleotides align to TRBD1. The CDR3 has 15 residues. CDR1 SGHNT and CDR2 YYREEE come from the germline V gene (reference sequence). Trimming took 4 bases from V and 3 from J; bases not matched to a gene: 6. The CDR3 DNA follows: TGTGCCAGCAGCACCACAGGGGGCGAAACAGATACGCAGTATTTT. This encodes CASSTTGGETDTQYF.

This clone was seen more than once but under ten times. This chain connects TRBV2 to TRBJ2-5; TRBD2 matches at 11 bases. The CDR3 totals 17 residues. Germline CDR1 and CDR2: SNHLY and FYNNEI. Unmatched junction bases numbered 11, after V lost 5 bases and J lost 3 bases. CDR3 sequence: CASSPSHLAGGEETQYF. CDR3 DNA sequence: TGTGCCAGCAGTCCGAGTCATCTAGCGGGGGGAGAAGAGACCCAGTACTTC.

This clone turned up a few times. The V gene is TRBV6-6, the J gene TRBJ1-1, with a possible D match to TRBD1 (6 bases). Germline lookup yields CDR1 MNHNY and CDR2 SVGAGI (reference sequence). Trimming cost V 6 bases and J 0 bases, with 11 bases left between them. The CDR3 is 14 amino acids. The CDR3 loop is CASRTGYLNTEAFF. CDR3 bases: TGTGCCAGCAGAACAGGGTATCTGAACACTGAAGCTTTCTTT.

The chain is built from TRBV5-1 and TRBJ1-1; D is uncertain. CDR3 length equals 13 residues. V dropped 0 bases and J dropped 5 bases, with 8 bases sitting between them. CDR1 SGHRS and CDR2 YFSETQ come from the germline V gene. The CDR3 nucleotides read TGCGCCAGCAGCTTGGTTCGGGAGACTGAAGCTTTCTTT. This sequence encodes CASSLVRETEAFF.